This T cell receptor (beta chain) was observed in a study of T-cell memory formation after mild COVID-19. General study points: Mainly in CM and EM were contracting CD4+ clones; CD8+ were in EMRA. CD4+ bias marked clones expanding day 15 to 37, unlike balanced contracting clones. Some responding clones appeared in pre-infection memory, suggesting cross-reactive memory joined. Unconfirmed was the SARS-CoV-2 specificity of second-wave clones that peaked on day 37.

Germline loops: CDR1 SEHNR, CDR2 FQNEAQ (reference sequence). The CDR3 length is 14 residues. V was shortened by 3 bases and J by 1 base, with 8 bases between the two germline ends. This clonotype was recorded a few times. Its antigen is still unknown. MiXCR, applied by TCRdb to the 5' RACE reads, yields one record per CDR3 protein. This table has 100,000 to 150,000 distinct CDR3 sequences, 15% to 20% appearing once. This clonotype originated in a young man who had mild COVID-19 (a few samples of this study predate the infection). Cell type and time point are not known. The genes are TRBV7-9 and TRBJ2-3; maybe TRBD2 (5 bases). Source material: PBMCs or a T cell subset sorted from them (not recorded which). DNA of the CDR3: TGTGCCAGCAGCTTGAGGCGGGGCACAGATACGCAGTATTTT. Protein sequence: CASSLRRGTDTQYF.